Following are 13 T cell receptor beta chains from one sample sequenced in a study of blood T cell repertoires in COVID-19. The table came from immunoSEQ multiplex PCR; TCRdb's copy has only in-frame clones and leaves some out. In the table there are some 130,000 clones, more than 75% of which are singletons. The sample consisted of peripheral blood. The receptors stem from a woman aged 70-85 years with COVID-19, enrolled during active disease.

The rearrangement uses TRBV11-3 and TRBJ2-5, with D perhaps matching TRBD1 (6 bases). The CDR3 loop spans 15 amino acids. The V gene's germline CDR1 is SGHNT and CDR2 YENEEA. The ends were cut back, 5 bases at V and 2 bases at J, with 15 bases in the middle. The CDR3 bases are TGTGCCAGCAGCCCAGGGGTAGGGGGTCAAGAGACCCAGTACTTC. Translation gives CASSPGVGGQETQYF. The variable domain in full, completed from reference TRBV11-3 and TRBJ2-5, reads EAGVVQSPRYKIIEKKQPVAFWCNPISGHNTLYWYLQNLGQGPELLIRYENEEAVDDSQLPKDRFSAERLKGVDSTLKIQPAELGDSAVYLCASSPGVGGQETQYFGPGTRLLVL.

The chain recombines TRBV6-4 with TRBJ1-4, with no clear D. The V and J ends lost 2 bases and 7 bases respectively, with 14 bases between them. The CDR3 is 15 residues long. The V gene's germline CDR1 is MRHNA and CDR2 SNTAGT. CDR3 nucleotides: TGTGCCAGCAGTGACCCCCGCGGAGTCGCTGAAAAACTGTTTTTT. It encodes CASSDPRGVAEKLFF.

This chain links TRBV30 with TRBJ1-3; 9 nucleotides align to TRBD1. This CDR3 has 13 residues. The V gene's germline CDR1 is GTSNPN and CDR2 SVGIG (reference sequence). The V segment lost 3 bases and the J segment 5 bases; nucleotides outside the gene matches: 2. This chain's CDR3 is CAWRDRGRNTIYF. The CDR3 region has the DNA TGTGCCTGGAGGGACAGGGGTAGAAACACCATATATTTT.

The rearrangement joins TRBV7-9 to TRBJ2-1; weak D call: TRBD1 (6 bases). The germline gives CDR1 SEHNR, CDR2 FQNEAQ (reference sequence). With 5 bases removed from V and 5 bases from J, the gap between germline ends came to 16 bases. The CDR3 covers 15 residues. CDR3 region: CASSPQGWADNEQFF. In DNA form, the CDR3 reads TGTGCCAGCAGCCCCCAGGGGTGGGCAGACAATGAGCAGTTCTTC.

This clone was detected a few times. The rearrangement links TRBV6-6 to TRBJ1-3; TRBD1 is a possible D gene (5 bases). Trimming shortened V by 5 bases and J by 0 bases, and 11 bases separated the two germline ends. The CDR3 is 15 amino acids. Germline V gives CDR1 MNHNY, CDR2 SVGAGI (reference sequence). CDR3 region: CASSPTEPSGNTIYF. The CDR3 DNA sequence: TGTGCCAGCAGTCCGACAGAACCCTCTGGAAACACCATATATTTT.

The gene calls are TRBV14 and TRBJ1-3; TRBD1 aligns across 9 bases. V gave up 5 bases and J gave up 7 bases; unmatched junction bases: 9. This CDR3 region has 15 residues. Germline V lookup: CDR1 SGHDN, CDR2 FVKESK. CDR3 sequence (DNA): TGTGCCAGCAGCAGGACAGACAGGGGGATTAACACCATATATTTT. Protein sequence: CASSRTDRGINTIYF.

CDR3 region: CASSPRLGTETQYF. The CDR3 coding sequence is TGTGCCAGCAGCCCCAGACTAGGCACGGAGACCCAGTACTTC. The chain is built from TRBV14 and TRBJ2-5, with D perhaps TRBD2 (6 bases). CDR1 SGHDN and CDR2 FVKESK come from the germline V gene. This CDR3 comprises 14 residues. The V gene lost 4 bases and the J gene lost 5 bases, with 14 bases spanning the gap.

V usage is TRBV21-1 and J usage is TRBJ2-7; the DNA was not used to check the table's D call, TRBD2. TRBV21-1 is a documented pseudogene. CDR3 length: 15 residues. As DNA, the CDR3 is TGTGCCAGCAGATATGTAGCTAGCGGGGGGCGCGAGCAGTACTTC. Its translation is CASRYVASGGREQYF.

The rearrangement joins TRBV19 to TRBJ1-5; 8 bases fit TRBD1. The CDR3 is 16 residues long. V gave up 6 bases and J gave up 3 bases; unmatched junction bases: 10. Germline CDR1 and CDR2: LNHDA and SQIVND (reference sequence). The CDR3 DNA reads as TGTGCCAGTAGCTCCTTTGACAGGGGTTACAATCAGCCCCAGCATTTT. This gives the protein CASSSFDRGYNQPQHF.

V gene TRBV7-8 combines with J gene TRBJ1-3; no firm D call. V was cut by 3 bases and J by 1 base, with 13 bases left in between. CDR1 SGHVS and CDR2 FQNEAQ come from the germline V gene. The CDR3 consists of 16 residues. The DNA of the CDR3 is TGTGCCAGCAGCTTGGGTTCGGGTGGATCTGGAAACACCATATATTTT. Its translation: CASSLGSGGSGNTIYF. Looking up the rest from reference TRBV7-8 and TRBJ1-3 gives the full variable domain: GAGVSQSPRYKVAKRGQDVALRCDPISGHVSLFWYQQALGQGPEFLTYFQNEAQLDKSGLPSDRFFAERPEGSVSTLKIQRTQQEDSAVYLCASSLGSGGSGNTIYFGEGSWLTVV.

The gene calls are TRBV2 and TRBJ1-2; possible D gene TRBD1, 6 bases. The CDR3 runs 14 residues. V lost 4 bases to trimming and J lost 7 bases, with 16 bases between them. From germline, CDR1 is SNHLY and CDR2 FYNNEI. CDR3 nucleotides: TGTGCCAGCAGTGGGAGGCAGGGGAGAGGTGGCTACACCTTC. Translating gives CASSGRQGRGGYTF.

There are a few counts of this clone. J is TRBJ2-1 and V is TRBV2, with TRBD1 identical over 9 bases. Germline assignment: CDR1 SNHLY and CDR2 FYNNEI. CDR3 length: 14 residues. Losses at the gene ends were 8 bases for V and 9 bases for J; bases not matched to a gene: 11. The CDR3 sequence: CASAPGQGIGEQFF. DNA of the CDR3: TGTGCCAGCGCCCCGGGACAGGGCATAGGTGAGCAGTTCTTC.

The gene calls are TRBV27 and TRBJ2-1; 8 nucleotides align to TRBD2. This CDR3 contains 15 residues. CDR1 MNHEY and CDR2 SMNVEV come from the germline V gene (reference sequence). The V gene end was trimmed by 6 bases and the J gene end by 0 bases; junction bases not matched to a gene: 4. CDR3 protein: CASRGGGSSYNEQFF. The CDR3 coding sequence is TGTGCCAGCAGGGGCGGGGGGAGCTCCTACAATGAGCAGTTCTTC.